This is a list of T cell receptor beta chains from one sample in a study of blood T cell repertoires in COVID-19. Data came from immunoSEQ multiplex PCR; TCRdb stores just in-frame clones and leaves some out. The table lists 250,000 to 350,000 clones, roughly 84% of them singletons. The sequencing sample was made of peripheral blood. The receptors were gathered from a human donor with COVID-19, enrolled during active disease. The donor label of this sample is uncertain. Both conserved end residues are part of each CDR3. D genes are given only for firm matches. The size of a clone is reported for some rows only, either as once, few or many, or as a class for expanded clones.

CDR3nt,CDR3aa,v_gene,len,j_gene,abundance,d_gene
TGCGCCAGCAGCTGGACAGGGCATGGCTACACCTTC,CASSWTGHGYTF,TRBV5-1,12,TRBJ1-2,.,TRBD1
TGTGCCACCACCCTGACGACTAGCGGGAGGTGGTCCAAAAACATTCAGTACTTC,CATTLTTSGRWSKNIQYF,TRBV15,18,TRBJ2-4,once,TRBD2
TGCGCCAGCAGCGGGACTCAGGCGGGCACTGAAGCTTTCTTT,CASSGTQAGTEAFF,TRBV5-1,14,TRBJ1-1,.,.
TGCAGCGTCTCCGGGACAGGGGCAATTGAAGCTTTCTTT,CSVSGTGAIEAFF,TRBV29-1,13,TRBJ1-1,once,TRBD1
TGTGCCAGTAGTATGAGACGGGGGGGCCAAGAGACCCAGTACTTC,CASSMRRGGQETQYF,TRBV19,15,TRBJ2-5,.,TRBD2
TGTGCCAGCAGTTTCCCCGCAGGGGGCAGGACTGAAGCTTTCTTT,CASSFPAGGRTEAFF,TRBV28,15,TRBJ1-1,.,TRBD1
TGTGCCAGCAGCAGTCTCCTTAGGGGGGGCACTGAAGCTTTCTTT,CASSSLLRGGTEAFF,TRBV3-1/TRBV3-2,15,TRBJ1-1,.,.
TGCGCCAGCAGCATCGGACTAGCGGGAGGGCCTAACTACGAGCAGTACTTC,CASSIGLAGGPNYEQYF,TRBV5-1,17,TRBJ2-7,.,TRBD2
TGTGCCAGCAGTACTCGTTGGGGCGGCCCCGGAGAGACCCAGTACTTC,CASSTRWGGPGETQYF,TRBV5-6,16,TRBJ2-5,.,.
TGTGCCAGCAGCCAAAACAGAGATGAAAAACTGTTTTTT,CASSQNRDEKLFF,TRBV12-3/TRBV12-4,13,TRBJ1-4,.,.
TGTGCCAGCAGCTTAAATGGCGACTTAGAGAATGAGCAGTTCTTC,CASSLNGDLENEQFF,TRBV7-3,15,TRBJ2-1,.,.
TGTGCCAGCTCACCAGGGACAGCTATCGGAAACACCATATATTTT,CASSPGTAIGNTIYF,TRBV18,15,TRBJ1-3,.,TRBD1
TGTGCCAGCAGCGTAGGTCTGGGCGGGAGGGTCAACGAGCAGTACTTC,CASSVGLGGRVNEQYF,TRBV9,16,TRBJ2-7,.,TRBD2
TGTGCCAGCAGCTTGTGGACAGGGGGCGGTGATACGCAGTATTTT,CASSLWTGGGDTQYF,TRBV5-6,15,TRBJ2-3,once,TRBD1
TGTGCCAGCAGTGCGGACGGACTAGAGTCGGGTGAGCAGTTCTTC,CASSADGLESGEQFF,TRBV2,15,TRBJ2-1,.,TRBD2
TGTGCCAGTAGTCCCTTACTAGCAGATACGCAGTATTTT,CASSPLLADTQYF,TRBV19,13,TRBJ2-3,.,.
TGCGCCAGCAGCGATGACCGGGACAGGCTCTACGAGCAGTACTTC,CASSDDRDRLYEQYF,TRBV5-1,15,TRBJ2-7,.,TRBD1
TGTGCCAGCAGCCCCCGGAGCCTCACAGGGGGCTATGGCTACACCTTC,CASSPRSLTGGYGYTF,TRBV5-8,16,TRBJ1-2,.,TRBD1